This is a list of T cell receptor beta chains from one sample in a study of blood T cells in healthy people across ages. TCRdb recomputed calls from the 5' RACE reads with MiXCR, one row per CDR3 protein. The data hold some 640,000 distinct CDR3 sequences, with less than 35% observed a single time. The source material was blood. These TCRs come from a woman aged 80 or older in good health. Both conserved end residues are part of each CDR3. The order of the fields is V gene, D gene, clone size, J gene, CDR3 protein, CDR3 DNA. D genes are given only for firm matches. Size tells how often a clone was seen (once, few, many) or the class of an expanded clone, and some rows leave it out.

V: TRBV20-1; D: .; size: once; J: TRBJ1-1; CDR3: CSARLPGSNTEAFF; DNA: TGCAGTGCTAGACTCCCAGGGTCGAACACTGAAGCTTTCTTT
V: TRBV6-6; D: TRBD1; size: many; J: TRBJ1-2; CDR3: CASRLQGAGYGYTF; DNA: TGTGCCAGCAGGCTACAGGGGGCCGGCTATGGCTACACCTTC
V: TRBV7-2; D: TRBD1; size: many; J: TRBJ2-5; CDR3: CASSFGDRGQETQYF; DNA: TGTGCCAGCAGCTTCGGGGACAGGGGGCAAGAGACCCAGTACTTC
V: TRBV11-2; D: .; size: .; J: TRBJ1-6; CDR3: CASSLYDSPLHF; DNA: TGTGCCAGCAGCTTATATGATTCACCCCTCCACTTT
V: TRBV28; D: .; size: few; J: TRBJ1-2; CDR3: CASSDTPKYGYTF; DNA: TGTGCCAGCTCGGACACACCGAAGTATGGCTACACCTTC
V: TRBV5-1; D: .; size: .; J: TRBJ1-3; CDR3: CASSFEGVPGNTIYF; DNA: TGCGCCAGCAGCTTTGAAGGAGTGCCTGGAAACACCATATATTTT
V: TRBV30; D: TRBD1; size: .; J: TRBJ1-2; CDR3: CAWSWTGALRGYTF; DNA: TGTGCCTGGAGCTGGACAGGGGCCCTGAGAGGCTACACCTTC
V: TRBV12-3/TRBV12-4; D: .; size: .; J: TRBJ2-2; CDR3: CASSLRGDPTTGELFF; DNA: TGTGCCAGCAGTTTGAGAGGAGACCCAACCACCGGGGAGCTGTTTTTT
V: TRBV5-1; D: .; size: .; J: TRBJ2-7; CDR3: CASSASGIPYEQYF; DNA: TGCGCCAGCAGCGCTTCAGGGATCCCCTACGAGCAGTACTTC
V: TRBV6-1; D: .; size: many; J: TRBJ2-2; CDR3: CASSALQAGELFF; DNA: TGTGCCAGCAGCGCTCTTCAGGCCGGGGAGCTGTTTTTT
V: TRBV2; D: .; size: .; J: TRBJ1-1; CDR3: CASTEGQNTEAFF; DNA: TGTGCCAGCACCGAGGGCCAAAACACTGAAGCTTTCTTT
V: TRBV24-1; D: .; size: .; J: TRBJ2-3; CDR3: CATSDPQTGLADTQYF; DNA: TGTGCCACCAGTGATCCTCAAACAGGGCTCGCAGATACGCAGTATTTT
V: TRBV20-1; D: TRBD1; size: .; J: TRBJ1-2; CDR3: CSSPRTGDAYGYTF; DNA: TGCAGTAGTCCCCGGACAGGGGATGCCTATGGCTACACCTTC
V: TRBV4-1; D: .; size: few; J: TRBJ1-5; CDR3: CASSQDLSTSNQPQHF; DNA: TGCGCCAGCAGCCAAGATTTGTCCACAAGCAATCAGCCCCAGCATTTT
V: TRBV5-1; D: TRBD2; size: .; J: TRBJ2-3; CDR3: CASSRESGTLPPDTQYF; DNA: TGCGCCAGCAGCAGAGAGAGCGGGACGCTTCCACCAGATACGCAGTATTTT
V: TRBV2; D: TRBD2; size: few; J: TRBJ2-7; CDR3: CASSSGLAGTAEQYF; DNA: TGTGCCAGCAGTTCCGGACTAGCGGGGACAGCCGAGCAGTACTTC
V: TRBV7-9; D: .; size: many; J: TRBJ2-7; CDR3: CASSLANTVALYEQYF; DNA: TGTGCCAGCAGCTTAGCGAACACAGTCGCCCTCTACGAGCAGTACTTC
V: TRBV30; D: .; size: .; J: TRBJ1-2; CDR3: CAWRSGARYGYTF; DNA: TGTGCCTGGAGATCGGGGGCGCGGTATGGCTACACCTTC
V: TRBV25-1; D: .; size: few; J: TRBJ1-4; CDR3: CASSDRKNEKLFF; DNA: TGTGCCAGCAGTGACAGAAAAAATGAAAAACTGTTTTTT
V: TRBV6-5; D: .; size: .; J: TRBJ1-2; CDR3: CASSVSMPDYGYTF; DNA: TGTGCCAGCAGTGTTTCAATGCCTGACTATGGCTACACCTTC
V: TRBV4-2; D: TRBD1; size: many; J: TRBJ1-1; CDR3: CASSQVGQGDGAFF; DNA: TGTGCCAGCAGCCAAGTAGGACAGGGAGATGGCGCTTTCTTT
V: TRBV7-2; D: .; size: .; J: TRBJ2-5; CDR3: CASSPAGAQETQYF; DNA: TGTGCCAGCAGCCCCGCGGGGGCTCAAGAGACCCAGTACTTC
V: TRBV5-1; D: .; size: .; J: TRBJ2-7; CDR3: CASSLQTGTYYEQYF; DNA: TGCGCCAGCAGCTTGCAAACCGGGACATACTACGAGCAGTACTTC
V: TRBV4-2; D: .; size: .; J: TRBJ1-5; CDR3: CASSPSGETRQPQHF; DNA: TGTGCCAGCAGCCCCTCAGGGGAGACCAGACAGCCCCAGCATTTT
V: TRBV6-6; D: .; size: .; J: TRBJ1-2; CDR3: CASRPTGYYGYTF; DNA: TGTGCCAGCAGGCCGACAGGCTACTATGGCTACACCTTC
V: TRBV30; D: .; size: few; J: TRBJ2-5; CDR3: CAWSVGRAVETQYF; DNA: TGTGCCTGGAGTGTAGGCCGGGCAGTTGAGACCCAGTACTTC
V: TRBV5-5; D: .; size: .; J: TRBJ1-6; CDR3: CASSLGSLRF; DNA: TGTGCCAGCAGCTTGGGTAGCCTCCGCTTT
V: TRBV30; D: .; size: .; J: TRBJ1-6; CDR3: CAWTTRGRNSPLHF; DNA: TGTGCCTGGACCACCAGGGGACGGAATTCACCCCTCCACTTT
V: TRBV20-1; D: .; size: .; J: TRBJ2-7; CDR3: CSASILLQGTPYEQYF; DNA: TGCAGTGCTAGTATACTTCTACAGGGGACTCCCTACGAGCAGTACTTC
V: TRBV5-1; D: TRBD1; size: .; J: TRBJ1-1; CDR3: CASSLGLHPGQVLNTEAFF; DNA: TGCGCCAGCAGCTTGGGCCTTCATCCGGGACAGGTACTCAACACTGAAGCTTTCTTT
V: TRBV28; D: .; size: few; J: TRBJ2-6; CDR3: CASSSPRARSGANVLTF; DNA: TGTGCCAGTTCTAGCCCCCGGGCCCGCTCTGGGGCCAACGTCCTGACTTTC
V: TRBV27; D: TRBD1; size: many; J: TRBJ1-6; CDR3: CASSLRRGAGGNSPLHF; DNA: TGTGCCAGCAGTTTACGTCGGGGGGCAGGGGGAAATTCACCCCTCCACTTT
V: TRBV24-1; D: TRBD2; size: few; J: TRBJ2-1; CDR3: CATSVSGGSDEQFF; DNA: TGTGCCACCAGTGTTAGCGGGGGGAGCGATGAGCAGTTCTTC
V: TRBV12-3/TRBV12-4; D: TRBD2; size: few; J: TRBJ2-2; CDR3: CASSRLAGGHHGELFF; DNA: TGTGCCAGCAGCAGACTAGCGGGGGGGCACCACGGGGAGCTGTTTTTT
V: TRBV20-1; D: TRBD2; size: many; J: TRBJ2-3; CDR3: CSASTPISGGSDTQYF; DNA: TGCAGTGCTAGTACCCCGATTAGCGGGGGGTCAGATACGCAGTATTTT
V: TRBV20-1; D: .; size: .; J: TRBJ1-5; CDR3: CSARVMAYSNQPQHF; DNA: TGCAGTGCTAGAGTAATGGCTTATAGCAATCAGCCCCAGCATTTT
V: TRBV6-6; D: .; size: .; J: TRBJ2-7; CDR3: CTSSGTGGLYEQYF; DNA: TGTACCAGCAGCGGGACTGGGGGGCTTTACGAGCAGTACTTC
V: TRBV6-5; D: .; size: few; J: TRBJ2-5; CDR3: CASSQKKQTQETQYF; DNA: TGTGCCAGCAGCCAAAAAAAACAGACACAAGAGACCCAGTACTTC
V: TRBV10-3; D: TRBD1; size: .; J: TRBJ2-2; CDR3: CAITGTANAGELFF; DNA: TGCGCCATCACCGGGACAGCCAACGCCGGGGAGCTGTTTTTT